This TCR beta chain was retrieved from a study of beta chain features in type 1 diabetes. In the study overall: The number of sorted cells examined across all samples was around 98 million. Study-level points and caveats: Within each of all four CD4+ subsets, Type 1 diabetes patients had TCRB CDR3s that were moderately but significantly shorter. Reads derived from cDNA could over-represent cells showing high TCR expression.

The entirety of the isolated RNA underwent reverse transcription, so expressed TCRB transcripts were sequenced. The protocol was immunoSEQ multiplex PCR, while the TCRdb copy is restricted to in-frame clones and leaves out a portion. The table lists about 650,000 clones, around 11% of them singletons. This CDR3 is built from 16 residues. The V gene's germline CDR1 is MDHEN and CDR2 SYDVKM. Germline trimming cut 8 bases from V and 4 bases from J; bases unmatched to any gene: 12. This clone was seen a handful of times. Its target is unknown. Material for sequencing was naive CD4+ T cells from blood. The chain couples TRBV28 to TRBJ2-7; 12 bases agree with TRBD1. This sequence originates from a man aged 25-45 years with type 1 diabetes. This CDR3 is CASGIGTGGFPYEQYF. DNA of the CDR3: TGTGCCAGCGGAATCGGGACAGGGGGCTTCCCTTACGAGCAGTACTTC.